The rows below give T cell receptor beta chains drawn from one sample of a study of sequential checkpoint blockade in melanoma. The assay was immunoSEQ multiplex PCR, and TCRdb's table has in-frame clones only and misses some. This table holds approximately 40,000 clones, roughly 90% found once. The material was CD8+ T cells sorted from blood (inferred from file names), obtained from a patient given nivolumab and ipilimumab in sequence. These receptors came from a human donor with melanoma. Each CDR3 is given with its conserved first and last residue. Fields, in order: CDR3 length, D gene, clone size, V gene, J gene, CDR3 protein, CDR3 DNA. A D gene is named only where the DNA matches it firmly. The size field is filled for only some rows; it gives once, few, many or a size class.

>12|.|.|TRBV11-2|TRBJ2-1
CASSQTRDQQFF
TGTGCCAGCAGCCAAACTAGAGACCAGCAGTTCTTC
>12|.|.|TRBV7-9|TRBJ2-2
CASSLPVGELFF
TGTGCCAGCAGCTTACCCGTCGGGGAGCTGTTTTTT
>17|TRBD2|.|TRBV4-3|TRBJ2-1
CASSQVTAGVSRNEQFF
TGCGCCAGCAGCCAAGTTACAGCGGGAGTCTCGCGCAATGAGCAGTTCTTC
>16|TRBD2|.|TRBV6-4|TRBJ2-3
CASSDWGGSGTDTQYF
TGTGCCAGCAGTGACTGGGGCGGGAGTGGCACAGATACGCAGTATTTT
>16|TRBD2|.|TRBV4-2|TRBJ2-1
CASSQDSGSSYNEQFF
TGTGCCAGCAGCCAAGATAGCGGGAGCTCCTACAATGAGCAGTTCTTC
>12|.|once|TRBV7-8|TRBJ2-7
CASSLSGIEQYF
TGTGCCAGCAGCTTATCAGGCATCGAGCAGTACTTC
>13|.|.|TRBV27|TRBJ2-7
CASSFGQGYEQYF
TGTGCCAGCAGTTTCGGGCAGGGCTACGAGCAGTACTTC
>15|TRBD2|.|TRBV7-2|TRBJ2-1
CASSEPGGPRYEQFF
TGTGCCAGCAGCGAGCCGGGAGGGCCTCGGTATGAGCAGTTCTTC
>14|.|.|TRBV9|TRBJ2-7
CASSVQGDSYEQYF
TGTGCCAGCAGCGTTCAAGGGGACTCCTACGAGCAGTACTTC
>16|TRBD2|.|TRBV28|TRBJ2-7
CASSYLGRVGSYEQYF
TGTGCCAGCAGTTATTTGGGGAGGGTTGGGTCCTACGAGCAGTACTTC
>12|.|.|TRBV14|TRBJ2-7
CASSQAGYEQYF
TGTGCCAGCAGCCAAGCCGGGTACGAGCAGTACTTC
>15|TRBD1|once|TRBV2|TRBJ1-5
CASGGQLYGNQPQHF
TGTGCCAGCGGGGGACAGTTGTATGGCAATCAGCCCCAGCATTTT
>20|.|.|TRBV2|TRBJ2-6
CASSEGSAWQGLAGANVLTF
TGTGCCAGCAGTGAGGGATCGGCTTGGCAGGGTCTGGCTGGGGCCAACGTCCTGACTTTC
>12|.|.|TRBV5-8|TRBJ2-1
CASSSTGTEQFF
TGTGCCAGCAGCTCAACAGGGACTGAGCAGTTCTTC
>15|TRBD1|once|TRBV5-1|TRBJ1-1
CASSLTQGWSTEAFF
TGCGCCAGCAGCTTGACACAGGGGTGGTCCACTGAAGCTTTCTTT
>15|.|once|TRBV15|TRBJ1-2
CATSRQSRGAYGYTF
TGTGCCACCAGCAGACAATCACGGGGGGCCTATGGCTACACCTTC
>15|TRBD2|few|TRBV19|TRBJ2-7
CASSATSGSFYEQYF
TGTGCCAGTAGTGCTACTAGCGGGAGTTTCTACGAGCAGTACTTC
>14|.|.|TRBV5-6|TRBJ2-7
CASSPIAAPYEQYF
TGTGCCAGCAGCCCGATAGCGGCTCCCTACGAGCAGTACTTC
>16|.|.|TRBV7-3|TRBJ2-1
CASSPGSRRGNEEQFF
TGTGCCAGCAGCCCTGGGAGCCGGCGTGGGAATGAAGAGCAGTTCTTC
>12|.|once|TRBV27|TRBJ2-2
CASSSFGGELFF
TGTGCCAGCAGTTCCTTCGGCGGGGAGCTGTTTTTT
>15|.|.|TRBV27|TRBJ2-7
CASSYRTTYYNEQYF
TGTGCCAGCAGTTACCGGACAACATATTATAACGAGCAGTACTTC
>15|TRBD1|.|TRBV6-6|TRBJ2-1
CASRRQGWGYNEQFF
TGTGCCAGCAGACGACAGGGCTGGGGGTACAATGAGCAGTTCTTC
>13|.|once|TRBV27|TRBJ1-5
CASSPDSNQPQHF
TGTGCCAGCAGCCCGGACAGTAATCAGCCCCAGCATTTT
>15|TRBD1|once|TRBV5-6|TRBJ2-3
CASSLIRDSADTQYF
TGTGCCAGCAGCTTGATCCGGGACAGCGCGGATACGCAGTATTTT
>15|TRBD1|.|TRBV5-1|TRBJ2-7
CASSLAGQGAYEQYF
TGCGCCAGCAGCTTGGCGGGACAGGGGGCTTACGAGCAGTACTTC
>15|.|.|TRBV5-1|TRBJ1-2
CASSLYETVNYGYTF
TGCGCCAGCAGCTTGTATGAGACAGTTAACTATGGCTACACCTTC
>15|.|once|TRBV10-2|TRBJ1-1
CASKEVWGGNTEAFF
TGCGCCAGCAAAGAAGTTTGGGGGGGGAACACTGAAGCTTTCTTT
>14|TRBD2|.|TRBV27|TRBJ2-4
CASSFFAGENIQYF
TGTGCCAGCAGTTTCTTCGCGGGGGAAAACATTCAGTACTTC
>14|.|.|TRBV19|TRBJ2-7
CASSIAGGAYEQYF
TGTGCCAGTAGTATAGCCGGAGGAGCCTACGAGCAGTACTTC
>16|.|.|TRBV11-3|TRBJ2-3
CASSSLDSILTDTQYF
TGTGCCAGCAGCTCCCTCGACAGTATACTCACAGATACGCAGTATTTT
>12|.|.|TRBV30|TRBJ1-1
CAWSVIRVGAFF
TGTGCCTGGAGTGTAATCCGGGTAGGAGCTTTCTTT
>15|TRBD1|.|TRBV5-1|TRBJ2-1
CASSLGQGAYNEQFF
TGCGCCAGCAGCTTAGGTCAGGGGGCCTACAATGAGCAGTTCTTC
>14|.|once|TRBV11-2|TRBJ1-2
CASSIQLPQDGYTF
TGTGCCAGCAGCATCCAACTTCCACAGGATGGCTACACCTTC
>15|TRBD2|.|TRBV29-1|TRBJ2-1
CSIEGRLAGINEQFF
TGCAGCATCGAGGGTCGCCTAGCGGGCATCAATGAGCAGTTCTTC
>17|TRBD1|.|TRBV14|TRBJ1-2
CASSQASPGQVMYGYTF
TGTGCCAGCAGCCAAGCTTCACCTGGACAGGTCATGTATGGCTACACCTTC
>15|.|once|TRBV9|TRBJ2-3
CASSVTRRDTDTQYF
TGTGCCAGCAGCGTAACTAGAAGGGACACAGATACGCAGTATTTT
>18|TRBD2|.|TRBV27|TRBJ2-5
CASSLRTASGSEDETQYF
TGTGCCAGCAGCCTACGCACGGCTAGCGGGAGCGAAGATGAGACCCAGTACTTC
>14|TRBD2|.|TRBV7-9|TRBJ2-5
CASSLLTSGETQYF
TGTGCCAGCAGCTTATTGACTAGCGGAGAGACCCAGTACTTC
>16|TRBD1|.|TRBV5-1|TRBJ1-1
CASSLALGTANTEAFF
TGCGCCAGCAGCTTGGCCCTTGGGACAGCAAACACTGAAGCTTTCTTT
>16|.|.|TRBV13|TRBJ2-5
CASSLVGGKYQETQYF
TGTGCCAGCAGCTTAGTGGGGGGAAAGTACCAAGAGACCCAGTACTTC
>14|TRBD1|.|TRBV2|TRBJ1-1
CASRRQGARWGAFF
TGTGCCAGCAGACGACAGGGGGCGAGGTGGGGCGCTTTCTTT
>11|.|.|TRBV29-1|TRBJ2-2
CSVFGTGELFF
TGCAGCGTGTTCGGGACCGGGGAGCTGTTTTTT
>16|TRBD1|.|TRBV27|TRBJ2-6
CASSYHRGPGANVLTF
TGTGCCAGCAGTTATCACAGGGGGCCTGGGGCCAACGTCCTGACTTTC
>15|TRBD2|.|TRBV7-3|TRBJ2-1
CASSEGGRALNEQFF
TGTGCCAGCAGCGAGGGCGGGAGGGCCCTCAATGAGCAGTTCTTC
>13|.|.|TRBV4-3|TRBJ2-1
CASSQSGGDEQFF
TGCGCCAGCAGCCAGTCCGGAGGGGATGAGCAGTTCTTC
>14|.|.|TRBV6-5|TRBJ2-1
CASSLRSSYNEQFF
TGTGCCAGCAGCCTAAGAAGCTCCTACAATGAGCAGTTCTTC
>13|TRBD2|.|TRBV29-1|TRBJ2-5
CSVVLAGWETQYF
TGCAGCGTTGTTCTAGCGGGGTGGGAGACCCAGTACTTC
>16|.|.|TRBV11-2|TRBJ2-7
CASSLTPGGPSYEQYF
TGTGCCAGCAGCTTAACCCCGGGGGGCCCCTCCTACGAGCAGTACTTC
>15|.|.|TRBV19|TRBJ2-1
CASSPRQVMYNEQFF
TGTGCCAGTAGCCCCCGACAGGTCATGTACAATGAGCAGTTCTTC
>15|TRBD1|.|TRBV19|TRBJ2-7
CASSTLGQRDYEQYF
TGTGCCAGTAGTACCCTGGGACAGAGGGACTACGAGCAGTACTTC
>15|TRBD1|.|TRBV27|TRBJ1-5
CASSPLTGANQPQHF
TGTGCCAGCAGTCCGCTGACAGGGGCCAATCAGCCCCAGCATTTT
>15|TRBD2|once|TRBV7-9|TRBJ2-1
CASPIAGAYYNEQFF
TGTGCCAGCCCCATAGCGGGAGCGTACTACAATGAGCAGTTCTTC
>12|TRBD1|.|TRBV27|TRBJ2-4
CATQGDENIQYF
TGTGCCACCCAGGGGGACGAAAACATTCAGTACTTC
>15|TRBD2|.|TRBV6-5|TRBJ2-1
CASTLVLAGANEQFF
TGTGCCAGCACCCTCGTTTTAGCGGGAGCTAATGAGCAGTTCTTC
>12|.|.|TRBV2|TRBJ2-5
CASKNLQETQYF
TGTGCCAGCAAAAACTTGCAAGAGACCCAGTACTTC
>15|TRBD1|.|TRBV11-2|TRBJ2-7
CASSLQTGTAYEQYF
TGTGCCAGCAGCTTGCAGACAGGGACGGCCTACGAGCAGTACTTC
>14|TRBD1|.|TRBV28|TRBJ2-7
CASTPPGGAYEQYF
TGTGCCAGCACTCCCCCAGGGGGCGCCTACGAGCAGTACTTC
>14|.|.|TRBV6-1|TRBJ2-7
CASSEGEDSNEQYF
TGTGCCAGCAGTGAAGGCGAGGACAGCAACGAGCAGTACTTC